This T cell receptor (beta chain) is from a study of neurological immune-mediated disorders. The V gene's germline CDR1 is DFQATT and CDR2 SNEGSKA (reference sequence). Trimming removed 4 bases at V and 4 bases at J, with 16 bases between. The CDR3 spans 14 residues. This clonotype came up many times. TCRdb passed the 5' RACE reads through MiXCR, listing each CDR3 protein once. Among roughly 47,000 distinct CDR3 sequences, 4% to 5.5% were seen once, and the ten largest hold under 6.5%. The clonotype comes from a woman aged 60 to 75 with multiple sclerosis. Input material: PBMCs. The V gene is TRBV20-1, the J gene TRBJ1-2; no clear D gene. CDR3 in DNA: TGCAGTGCTACTATAACCGGTTGGGGCTATGGCTACACCTTC. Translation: CSATITGWGYGYTF.